What follows is one T cell receptor beta chain and its context. The V gene end was trimmed by 2 bases and the J gene end by 4 bases; junction bases not matched to a gene: 9. There are 16 residues in the CDR3. Germline loops: CDR1 GTSNPN, CDR2 SVGIG (reference sequence). Clones were read by immunoSEQ multiplex PCR, and TCRdb kept only the in-frame ones, dropping some. The data hold fewer than 45,000 clones, with approximately 86% observed a single time. The source of the sample is a study of blood T cell repertoires in COVID-19. Whole-study context: The analysed material was cDNA or gDNA that came from T cells, B-cell-depleted T cells, or PBMCs.

The chain joins TRBV30 to TRBJ2-5, with 11 bases that match TRBD2. This receptor was taken from a woman aged 80 or older with acute or convalescent COVID-19. The sequenced sample consisted of peripheral blood. CDR3 coding DNA: TGTGCCTGGAGTCAGGGTGGGCTAGCGGGAGGAGAGACCCAGTACTTC. Its translation: CAWSQGGLAGGETQYF.